Listed below are T cell receptor beta chains from one sample, sequenced in a study of blood T cells in healthy people across ages. TCRdb recomputed calls from the 5' RACE reads with MiXCR, one row per CDR3 protein. The repertoire holds 1.5 million to 2 million distinct CDR3 sequences, around 36% seen once, with about 10% in the top ten. Input material: blood. The receptors originated from a woman aged 25-40 years in good health. The CDR3 runs from the conserved cysteine through the conserved F or W. Fields, in order: J gene, clone size, D gene, V gene, CDR3 protein, CDR3 DNA. A D gene is named only where the DNA matches it firmly. Size tells how often a clone was seen (once, few, many) or the class of an expanded clone, and some rows leave it out.

>TRBJ2-5|few|TRBD1|TRBV30
CAWSPGQSQIQYF
TGTGCCTGGAGTCCGGGACAGTCACAAATCCAGTACTTC
>TRBJ2-3|-|-|TRBV20-1
CSAKRSGAFFVTQYF
TGCAGTGCAAAAAGGTCGGGGGCGTTCTTTGTTACGCAGTATTTT
>TRBJ2-7|-|TRBD1|TRBV27
CASSYIAGDRAEQYF
TGTGCCAGCAGTTACATTGCGGGGGACAGGGCGGAGCAGTACTTC
>TRBJ2-3|-|-|TRBV5-4
CASSATSTHTDTQYF
TGTGCCAGCAGCGCTACTAGCACCCACACAGATACGCAGTATTTT
>TRBJ2-3|few|TRBD2|TRBV4-1
CASSHTSGQDTDTQYF
TGCGCCAGCAGCCACACTAGCGGTCAAGACACAGATACGCAGTATTTT
>TRBJ2-5|-|TRBD2|TRBV6-2/TRBV6-3
CASSSPRGGYQETQYF
TGTGCCAGCAGTTCCCCTCGGGGGGGTTATCAAGAGACCCAGTACTTC
>TRBJ1-2|-|TRBD1|TRBV28
CASSLSGAGQAGYTF
TGTGCCAGCAGTTTGTCAGGGGCCGGACAGGCTGGCTACACCTTC
>TRBJ2-7|-|TRBD1|TRBV12-5
CASAQGAGYEQYF
TGTGCTAGTGCCCAGGGGGCCGGATACGAGCAGTACTTC
>TRBJ2-5|few|TRBD2|TRBV28
CASRLAKETQYF
TGTGCCAGCAGACTAGCGAAAGAGACCCAGTACTTC
>TRBJ2-3|few|TRBD2|TRBV9
CASSSLAGIDTQYF
TGTGCCAGCAGCTCACTAGCGGGGATCGATACGCAGTATTTT
>TRBJ2-6|many|TRBD2|TRBV9
CASSAREGSGANVLTF
TGTGCCAGCAGCGCCAGGGAGGGATCTGGGGCCAACGTCCTGACTTTC
>TRBJ2-3|-|TRBD2|TRBV29-1
CSVEDLSGALPWVDTQYF
TGCAGCGTTGAAGATCTGAGCGGGGCACTCCCTTGGGTAGATACGCAGTATTTT
>TRBJ1-5|-|-|TRBV2
CASSAKGQGQPQHF
TGTGCCAGCAGTGCGAAAGGGCAAGGACAGCCCCAGCATTTT
>TRBJ2-1|-|-|TRBV27
CASSLNRGGEQFF
TGTGCCAGCAGTCTGAACAGGGGGGGTGAGCAGTTCTTC
>TRBJ2-3|many|-|TRBV5-1
CASSPIGLDTQYF
TGCGCCAGCAGCCCCATAGGGTTAGATACGCAGTATTTT
>TRBJ2-1|few|-|TRBV11-1
CASSATAAWNEQFF
TGTGCCAGCAGCGCAACGGCGGCCTGGAATGAGCAGTTCTTC
>TRBJ1-6|-|-|TRBV27
CASTPTQAYNSPLHF
TGTGCCAGCACTCCCACACAGGCCTATAATTCACCCCTCCACTTT
>TRBJ1-2|few|-|TRBV25-1
CASSGTSYGYTF
TGTGCCAGCAGTGGGACGAGCTATGGCTACACCTTC
>TRBJ2-2|few|TRBD2|TRBV27
CASSWGGGTGELFF
TGTGCCAGCAGTTGGGGGGGGGGCACCGGGGAGCTGTTTTTT
>TRBJ2-2|-|-|TRBV24-1
CATSDLKGSGELFF
TGTGCCACCAGTGATTTGAAGGGTTCCGGGGAGCTGTTTTTT
>TRBJ2-1|-|TRBD2|TRBV11-1
CASSLAPAGGPHNEQFF
TGTGCCAGCAGCCTCGCCCCAGCGGGAGGGCCCCACAATGAGCAGTTCTTC
>TRBJ2-1|once|-|TRBV11-3
CASSLSPKGIRVSSYNEQFF
TGTGCCAGCAGCTTGTCGCCAAAGGGGATTCGAGTTAGCTCCTACAATGAGCAGTTCTTC
>TRBJ2-2|-|TRBD1|TRBV7-2
CASKTGDTGTGELFF
TGTGCCAGCAAGACAGGGGACACGGGCACCGGGGAGCTGTTTTTT
>TRBJ2-1|few|-|TRBV7-3
CASSSTDASSYNEQFF
TGTGCCAGCAGCTCCACCGACGCAAGCTCCTACAATGAGCAGTTCTTC
>TRBJ2-5|few|TRBD2|TRBV12-3/TRBV12-4
CASTVVGGWYQETQYF
TGTGCCAGCACCGTGGTGGGGGGGTGGTACCAAGAGACCCAGTACTTC
>TRBJ2-3|-|TRBD2|TRBV20-1
CSATMKQYLADTDTQYF
TGCAGTGCCACGATGAAGCAATATCTAGCGGACACAGATACGCAGTATTTT
>TRBJ2-7|-|TRBD1|TRBV20-1
CSADRESDEQYF
TGCAGTGCGGACAGGGAATCCGACGAGCAGTACTTC
>TRBJ2-7|-|TRBD2|TRBV2
CASSEARGAFYEQYF
TGTGCCAGCAGTGAAGCGCGGGGGGCGTTTTACGAGCAGTACTTC
>TRBJ1-1|-|TRBD1|TRBV20-1
CSAGPPAQGKAFF
TGCAGTGCTGGTCCCCCCGCACAGGGGAAAGCTTTCTTT
>TRBJ1-5|-|-|TRBV3-1
CASSQTDQPQHF
TGTGCCAGCAGCCAGACAGATCAACCCCAGCATTTT
>TRBJ2-3|few|-|TRBV15
CATSRDGQGPDTQYF
TGTGCCACCAGCAGAGATGGTCAGGGCCCAGATACGCAGTATTTT
>TRBJ2-1|-|-|TRBV4-1
CASSQVSNWGAEQFF
TGCGCCAGCAGCCAAGTATCCAATTGGGGTGCTGAGCAGTTCTTC
>TRBJ2-7|few|TRBD2|TRBV9
CASSVEEGASGNHEQYF
TGTGCCAGCAGCGTAGAGGAGGGGGCTAGCGGGAACCACGAGCAGTACTTC